The following is a TCR beta chain sequence with its context. The source of the sample is a study of blood T cell repertoires in COVID-19. Across the whole study: The analysed material was cDNA or gDNA that came from T cells, B-cell-depleted T cells, or PBMCs.

How the authors handled the data: Amplification with reference gene primers provided the estimates of nucleated cell counts. Method: immunoSEQ multiplex PCR; TCRdb's copy keeps in-frame clones and lacks some. V and J calls and clone size are given by that table; D and trimming were obtained from the DNA. The sample yields roughly 100,000 clones, roughly nine tenths seen once. The germline CDR1 and CDR2 sequences are SGHTA and FQGNSA. The CDR3 has 14 amino acids. The V end lost 5 bases, the J end lost 2 bases, and 10 bases lay between the germline ends. The chain recombines TRBV7-2 with TRBJ1-3; D gene uncertain. The source of this sequence is a woman in her 70s with acute or convalescent COVID-19. The sequenced sample was peripheral blood. CDR3 sequence: CASSRDSAGNTIYF. For the CDR3, the DNA is TGTGCCAGCAGCCGGGATTCCGCTGGAAACACCATATATTTT.